Below are 24 T cell receptor beta chains sequenced from a single sample in a study of blood T cell repertoires in COVID-19. This table comes from immunoSEQ multiplex PCR, and its TCRdb copy is limited to in-frame clones, with some not included. The sample gives around 100,000 clones, approximately 88% of which show up once; more than 5.5% is in the top ten. Sequenced input: peripheral blood. The receptors were sampled from a woman between 55 and 75 years old with acute or convalescent COVID-19.

For this clone: The same CDR3 arises from other DNA sequences in this sample as well. The V call is TRBV20-1, the J call TRBJ1-5; TRBD1 aligns across 7 bases. The V segment lost 3 bases and the J segment 3 bases; nucleotides outside the gene matches: 5. CDR3 size: 14 residues. From germline, CDR1 is DFQATT and CDR2 SNEGSKA (reference sequence). The CDR3 DNA follows: TGCAGTGCTAGTGTGGGACAGAACAATCAGCCCCAGCATTTT. This codes for CSASVGQNNQPQHF.

The chain employs TRBV28 and TRBJ1-1, with no clear D. CDR1 is MDHEN and CDR2 is SYDVKM in the germline V gene. The CDR3 contains 15 residues. The V end was cut by 0 bases, the J end by 4 bases, with 12 bases between. CDR3 amino acids: CASSLWLGRATEAFF. The CDR3 DNA reads as TGTGCCAGCAGTTTATGGTTAGGGAGGGCCACTGAAGCTTTCTTT.

The rearrangement links TRBV3-1 (or the pseudogene TRBV3-2) to TRBJ2-5; the D gene is possibly TRBD2 (5 bases). V was clipped by 0 bases and J by 5 bases, with 13 bases between them. This CDR3 has 15 residues. CDR1 and CDR2 from the germline V gene are LGHDT and YNNKEL (reference sequence). The CDR3 sequence: CASSQDTSSPETQYF. For the CDR3, the DNA is TGTGCCAGCAGCCAAGATACTAGTTCCCCCGAGACCCAGTACTTC.

CDR3 sequence reads: CATSRDRWRPQHF. The CDR3 DNA sequence: TGTGCCACCAGCAGAGATAGATGGAGGCCCCAGCATTTT. The chain joins TRBV15 to TRBJ1-5; D uncertain. CDR1 is LNHNV and CDR2 is YYDKDF in the germline V gene (reference sequence). Trimming removed 0 bases from V and 9 bases from J, with 9 bases in between. The CDR3 covers 13 residues.

The V and J genes are TRBV5-8 and TRBJ1-4; 9 bases line up with TRBD1. V gave up 2 bases and J gave up 4 bases; unmatched junction bases: 15. Germline-derived CDR1 and CDR2 are SGHTS and YDEGEE. The CDR3 has 19 residues. The DNA of the CDR3 is TGTGCCAGCAGCTTCCTGTCTCCAACCGGGACAGGGTTTAATGAAAAACTGTTTTTT. It specifies CASSFLSPTGTGFNEKLFF.

This chain uses TRBV6-2 or TRBV6-3 with TRBJ2-7; TRBD1 aligns across 9 bases. CDR1 and CDR2 from the germline V gene are MNHEY and SVGEGT. J gave up 5 bases and V 6 bases, and 8 bases lay outside the gene matches. The CDR3 runs to 14 residues. CDR3: CASSNGQGIDEQYV. DNA for the CDR3: TGTGCCAGCAGCAACGGACAGGGGATCGACGAGCAGTACGTC.

The chain uses TRBV2 and TRBJ1-2; D not resolved. The CDR3 is made up of 11 amino acids. Germline CDR1 reads SNHLY; CDR2 reads FYNNEI. V was trimmed by 4 bases and J by 4 bases, leaving 4 bases between them. DNA of the CDR3: TGTGCCAGCAGTGGTAGCTATGGCTACACCTTC. Its protein is CASSGSYGYTF.

The rearrangement uses TRBV5-6 and TRBJ2-2, with D unresolved. CDR3 length: 13 residues. The germline V gene encodes CDR1 SGHDT and CDR2 YYEEEE. Trimming took 2 bases from V and 5 from J, leaving 7 bases between them. Here the CDR3 reads CASSFAGTGELFF. The CDR3 coding sequence is TGTGCCAGCAGCTTTGCCGGGACCGGGGAGCTGTTTTTT.

As concerns this clone: Sequence at one end of the junction differs from germline and may be a read error. This chain uses TRBV5-1 with TRBJ1-1, with D hard to call. The CDR3 consists of 15 residues. In germline, CDR1 is SGHRS, CDR2 YFSETQ. CDR3 coding DNA: TGCGCCAGCAGCTTGGACGTGGGAGGGAACTCTGAAGCTTTCTTT. Translated: CASSLDVGGNSEAFF.

V usage is TRBV7-8 and J usage is TRBJ2-7; maybe TRBD1 (6 bases). Germline V gene lookup returns CDR1 SGHVS and CDR2 FQNEAQ. V was shortened by 1 base and J by 2 bases, with 6 bases between the two germline ends. The CDR3 loop spans 13 amino acids. This chain's CDR3 is CASSLDRAYEQYF. The DNA for the CDR3 is TGTGCCAGCAGCTTAGACAGGGCCTACGAGCAGTACTTC.

V is TRBV7-9 and J is TRBJ2-1; 15 bases are shared with TRBD2. Germline CDR1 SEHNR, CDR2 FQNEAQ (reference sequence). Trimming at V came to 1 base and at J to 7 bases, leaving 2 bases not matched to a gene. CDR3 length: 16 residues. The CDR3 coding sequence is TGTGCCAGCAGCTTAGATGGACTAGCGGGAGGGAATGAGCAGTTCTTC. As protein: CASSLDGLAGGNEQFF.

The V and J genes are TRBV12-3 or TRBV12-4 and TRBJ1-2; maybe TRBD1 (5 bases). V was cut by 2 bases and J by 7 bases, with 11 bases left in between. CDR3 length: 13 residues. In DNA form, the CDR3 reads TGTGCCAGCAGTTTAATAGGGGTTGGTGGCTACACCTTC. Amino acids: CASSLIGVGGYTF.

This chain links TRBV29-1 with TRBJ1-4, with D perhaps TRBD1 (5 bases). There are 16 residues in the CDR3. Trimming removed 4 bases at V and 10 bases at J, with 25 bases between. Germline loops: CDR1 SQVTM, CDR2 ANQGSEA. The CDR3 protein is CSVGTGGAALGGKLFF. The CDR3 nucleotides read TGCAGCGTTGGGACTGGCGGGGCCGCACTTGGGGGAAAACTGTTTTTT.

The table lists this clone with a few counts. The gene calls are TRBV19 and TRBJ1-2; 7 nucleotides agree with TRBD1. The CDR3 totals 12 residues. From germline, CDR1 is LNHDA and CDR2 SQIVND (reference sequence). After removal of 4 bases from V and 7 bases from J, the junction contained 3 bases not matched to a gene. This chain's CDR3 is CASSNRGGGYTF. The CDR3 coding sequence is TGTGCCAGTAGTAACAGGGGAGGTGGCTACACCTTC.

This chain uses TRBV9 with TRBJ2-2, with 10 bases that match TRBD1. Germline CDR1 and CDR2: SGDLS and YYNGEE. The CDR3 is 17 residues long. V trimming: 4 bases; J trimming: 4 bases; junction bases outside the gene matches: 10. The CDR3 spells CASSPQAGTGVTGELFF. For the CDR3, the DNA is TGTGCCAGCAGCCCACAAGCTGGGACAGGGGTCACCGGGGAGCTGTTTTTT.

This clone was seen a handful of times. This chain joins TRBV6-5 and TRBJ1-1, with 10 bases lining up with TRBD1. This CDR3 has 13 amino acids. J was trimmed by 4 bases and V by 5 bases; bases with no gene match: 1. Germline V gives CDR1 MNHEY, CDR2 SVGAGI. Written as DNA, the CDR3 is TGTGCCAGCAGTCGGGACAGGGGCACTGAAGCTTTCTTT. Translation: CASSRDRGTEAFF.

As DNA, the CDR3 is TGTGCCAGCAGCCAAGGAGACAGGGGAACAGATACGCAGTATTTT. It is translated as CASSQGDRGTDTQYF. The chain carries TRBV4-2 and TRBJ2-3, with 8 positions matching TRBD1. J was trimmed by 3 bases and V by 1 base; bases with no gene match: 3. Germline loops: CDR1 LGHNA, CDR2 YNFKEQ. This CDR3 has 15 amino acids.

J is TRBJ1-1 and V is TRBV12-3 or TRBV12-4; 7 positions agree with TRBD1. After removal of 5 bases from V and 4 bases from J, the junction contained 4 bases not matched to a gene. CDR3 size: 13 residues. The CDR3 DNA reads TGTGCCAGCAGTCGACAGGGCTTCACTGAAGCTTTCTTT. This encodes CASSRQGFTEAFF.

The V call is TRBV6-6, the J call TRBJ2-1, with 9 bases identical to TRBD2. The trim removed 5 bases at V and 0 bases at J, leaving 17 bases unmatched. The CDR3 totals 20 residues. The germline gives CDR1 MNHNY, CDR2 SVGAGI (reference sequence). The CDR3 nucleotides are TGTGCCAGCAGTCTCCCTTCGAGTAGCGGGAGCGTTATCTCCTACAATGAGCAGTTCTTC. This sequence encodes CASSLPSSSGSVISYNEQFF.

The CDR3 DNA reads as TGTGCCAGCACTCCGGGACAGTACTATGGCTACACCTTC. This sequence encodes CASTPGQYYGYTF. This chain joins TRBV6-5 and TRBJ1-2, with 7 bases lining up with TRBD1. This CDR3 contains 13 residues. Germline-derived CDR1 and CDR2 are MNHEY and SVGAGI. Trimming removed 7 bases from V and 3 bases from J; junction bases left unmatched: 5.

The chain has TRBV29-1 and TRBJ2-7, with 12 bases fitting TRBD2. V shed 1 base and J 0 bases; nucleotides not matched to a gene: 1. The V gene's germline CDR1 is SQVTM and CDR2 ANQGSEA. This CDR3 has 15 residues. The CDR3 is CSVEATSGSSYEQYF. The CDR3 coding sequence is TGCAGCGTTGAAGCGACTAGCGGGAGCTCCTACGAGCAGTACTTC.

This chain uses TRBV7-3 with TRBJ1-2; 9 positions agree with TRBD1. The CDR3 has 13 amino acids. CDR1 is SGHTA and CDR2 is FQGTGA in the germline V gene. V gave up 4 bases and J gave up 6 bases; unmatched junction bases: 3. The CDR3 coding sequence is TGTGCCAGCAGCTCACAGGGGGCGGATGGCTACACCTTC. As protein: CASSSQGADGYTF.

The chain recombines TRBV28 with TRBJ1-1; the D gene is possibly TRBD1 (6 bases). The CDR3 is 13 amino acids. Germline V gene lookup returns CDR1 MDHEN and CDR2 SYDVKM. The V gene lost 4 bases and the J gene lost 7 bases, with 13 bases spanning the gap. CDR3 nucleotides: TGTGCCAGCAGTTCCCCCGGACAGTTTGAAGCTTTCTTT. Its translation is CASSSPGQFEAFF.

The chain joins TRBV28 to TRBJ2-1, with 14 bases that match TRBD2. The CDR3 has 16 amino acids. V lost 3 bases to trimming and J lost 7 bases; unmatched junction nucleotides: 5. The V gene's germline CDR1 is MDHEN and CDR2 SYDVKM. CDR3 bases: TGTGCCAGCAGTTTGTCCGGGACTAGCGGGAGTAATGAGCAGTTCTTC. It codes for CASSLSGTSGSNEQFF.